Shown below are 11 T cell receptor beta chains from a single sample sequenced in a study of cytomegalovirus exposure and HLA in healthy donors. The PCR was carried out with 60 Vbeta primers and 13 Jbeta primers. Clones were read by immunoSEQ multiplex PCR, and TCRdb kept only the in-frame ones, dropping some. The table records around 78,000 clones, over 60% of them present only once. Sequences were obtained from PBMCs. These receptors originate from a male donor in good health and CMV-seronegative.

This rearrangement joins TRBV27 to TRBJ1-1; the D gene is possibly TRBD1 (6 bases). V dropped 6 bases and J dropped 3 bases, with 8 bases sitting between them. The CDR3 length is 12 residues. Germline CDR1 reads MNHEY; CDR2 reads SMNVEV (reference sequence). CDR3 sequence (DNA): TGTGCCAGCAGGAGACAGGACACTGAAGCTTTCTTT. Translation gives CASRRQDTEAFF.

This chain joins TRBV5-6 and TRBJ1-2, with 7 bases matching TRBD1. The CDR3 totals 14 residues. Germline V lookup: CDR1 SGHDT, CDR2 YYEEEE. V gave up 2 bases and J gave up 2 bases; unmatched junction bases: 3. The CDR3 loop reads CASSFMGQNYGYTF. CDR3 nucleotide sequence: TGTGCCAGCAGCTTCATGGGACAGAACTATGGCTACACCTTC. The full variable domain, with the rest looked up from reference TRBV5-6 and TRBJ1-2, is DAGVTQSPTHLIKTRGQQVTLRCSPKSGHDTVSWYQQALGQGPQFIFQYYEEEERQRGNFPDRFSGHQFPNYSSELNVNALLLGDSALYLCASSFMGQNYGYTFGSGTRLTVV.

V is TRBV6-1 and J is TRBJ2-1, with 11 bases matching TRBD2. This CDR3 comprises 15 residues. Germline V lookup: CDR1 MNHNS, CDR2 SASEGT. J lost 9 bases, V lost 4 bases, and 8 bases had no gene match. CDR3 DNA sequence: TGTGCCAGCAGTGCAATAACTAGCGGGAGAGGTGAGCAGTTCTTC. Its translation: CASSAITSGRGEQFF.

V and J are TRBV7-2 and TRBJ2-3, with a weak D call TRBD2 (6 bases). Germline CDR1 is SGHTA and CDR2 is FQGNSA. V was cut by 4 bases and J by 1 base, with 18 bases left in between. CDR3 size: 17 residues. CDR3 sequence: CASSSPALTSRTDTQYF. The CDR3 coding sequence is TGTGCCAGCAGCTCCCCCGCACTGACTAGTCGCACAGATACGCAGTATTTT.

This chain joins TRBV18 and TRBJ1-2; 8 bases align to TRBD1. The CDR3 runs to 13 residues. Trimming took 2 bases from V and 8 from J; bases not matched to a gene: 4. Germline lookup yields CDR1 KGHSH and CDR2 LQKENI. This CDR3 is CASSPLDREGYTF. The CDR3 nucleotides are TGTGCCAGCTCACCATTGGACAGGGAAGGCTACACCTTC.

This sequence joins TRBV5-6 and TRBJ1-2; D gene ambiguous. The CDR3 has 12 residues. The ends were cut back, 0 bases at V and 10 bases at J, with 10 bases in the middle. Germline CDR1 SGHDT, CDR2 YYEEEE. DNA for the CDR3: TGTGCCAGCAGCTTGGTTCGCACAACCTACACCTTC. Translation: CASSLVRTTYTF.

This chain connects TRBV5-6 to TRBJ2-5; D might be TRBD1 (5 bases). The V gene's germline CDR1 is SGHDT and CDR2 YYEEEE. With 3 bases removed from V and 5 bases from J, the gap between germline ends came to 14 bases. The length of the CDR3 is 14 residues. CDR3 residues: CASSSDIGWETQYF. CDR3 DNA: TGTGCCAGCAGCTCGGACATAGGGTGGGAGACCCAGTACTTC.

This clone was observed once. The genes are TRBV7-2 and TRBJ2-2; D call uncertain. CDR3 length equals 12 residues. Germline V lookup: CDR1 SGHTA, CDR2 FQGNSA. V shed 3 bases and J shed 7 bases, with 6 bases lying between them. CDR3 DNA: TGTGCCAGCAGCTTTATCAGCGGGGAGCTGTTTTTT. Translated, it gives CASSFISGELFF.

This CDR3 is CASSIRTGVNTEAFF. The CDR3 DNA is TGTGCCAGTAGTATCCGGACAGGGGTGAACACTGAAGCTTTCTTT. This chain connects TRBV19 to TRBJ1-1; TRBD1 matches at 9 bases. CDR1 and CDR2 (germline): LNHDA, SQIVND (reference sequence). J gave up 0 bases and V 3 bases, and 2 bases lay outside the gene matches. CDR3 length: 15 amino acids.

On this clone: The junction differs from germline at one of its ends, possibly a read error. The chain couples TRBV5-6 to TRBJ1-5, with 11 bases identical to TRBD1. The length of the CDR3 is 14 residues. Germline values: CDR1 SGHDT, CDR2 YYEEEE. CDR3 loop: CASSLGQGAQPQNF. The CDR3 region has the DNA TGTGCCAGCAGCCTAGGACAGGGGGCTCAGCCCCAGAATTTT.

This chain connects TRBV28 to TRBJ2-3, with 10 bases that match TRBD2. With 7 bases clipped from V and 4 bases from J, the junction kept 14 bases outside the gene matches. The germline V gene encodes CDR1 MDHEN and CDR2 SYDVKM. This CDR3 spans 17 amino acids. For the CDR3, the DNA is TGTGCCAGCACCTCCGGGACTAGCGCCAACCCCGCAGATACGCAGTATTTT. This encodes CASTSGTSANPADTQYF.